The T cell receptor (beta chain) described here comes from a study of blood T cell repertoires in COVID-19. Study overall: The United States, Italy and Spain provided the acute and convalescent COVID-19 samples. Sources were T cells, B-cell-depleted T cells, or PBMCs; the material itself was cDNA or gDNA.

After removal of 7 bases from V and 0 bases from J, the junction contained 6 bases not matched to a gene. This CDR3 is 15 amino acids long. CDR1 is SQVTM, CDR2 ANQGSEA, per germline. The authors' processing: Amplified reference gene primers provided the basis for estimating nucleated cell counts. This table comes from immunoSEQ multiplex PCR, and its TCRdb copy is limited to in-frame clones, with some not included. The V and J calls and the clone size are those of that table, but D and trimming were determined from the DNA. The sample lists approximately 69,000 clones, less than 85% occurring once. Sequencing used peripheral blood. The receptor comes from a woman at least 80 years old with acute or convalescent COVID-19. This sequence joins TRBV29-1 and TRBJ2-7; 13 bases agree with TRBD2. CDR3 bases: TGCAGCGCCAATGGACTAGCGGGGGCCTCCTACGAGCAGTACTTC. Its translation: CSANGLAGASYEQYF.